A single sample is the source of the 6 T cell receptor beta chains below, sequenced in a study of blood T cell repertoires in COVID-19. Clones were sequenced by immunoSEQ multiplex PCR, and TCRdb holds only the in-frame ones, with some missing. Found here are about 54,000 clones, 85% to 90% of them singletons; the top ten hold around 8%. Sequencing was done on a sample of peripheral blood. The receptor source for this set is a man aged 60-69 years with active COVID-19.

CDR3 sequence reads: CASSAGQNTEAFF. The CDR3 region has the DNA TGTGCCAGCAGCGCCGGACAGAACACTGAAGCTTTCTTT. This chain connects TRBV9 to TRBJ1-1; D is possibly TRBD1 (5 bases). V was shortened by 3 bases and J by 1 base, with 7 bases between the two germline ends. The CDR3 runs to 13 residues. Germline CDR1 SGDLS, CDR2 YYNGEE.

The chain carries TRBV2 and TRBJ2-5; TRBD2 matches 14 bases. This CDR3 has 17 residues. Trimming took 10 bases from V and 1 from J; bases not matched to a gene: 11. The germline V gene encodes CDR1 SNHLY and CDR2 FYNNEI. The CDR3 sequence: CANAGLAGERVQETQYF. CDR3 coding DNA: TGTGCCAACGCGGGACTAGCGGGAGAGCGGGTCCAAGAGACCCAGTACTTC.

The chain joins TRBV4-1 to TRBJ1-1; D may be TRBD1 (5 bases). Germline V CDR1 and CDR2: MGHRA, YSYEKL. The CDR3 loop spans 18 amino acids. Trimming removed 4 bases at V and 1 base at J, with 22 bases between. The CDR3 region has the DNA TGCGCCAGCAGCCCCTGGGCGGGACTGCTCCTAGGGAACACTGAAGCTTTCTTT. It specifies CASSPWAGLLLGNTEAFF.

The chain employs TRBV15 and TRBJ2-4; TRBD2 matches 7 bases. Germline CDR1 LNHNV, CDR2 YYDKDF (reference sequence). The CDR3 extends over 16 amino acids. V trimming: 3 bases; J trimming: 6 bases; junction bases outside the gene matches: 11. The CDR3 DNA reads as TGTGCCACCAGCAGGGGTGGCGGGGGTCCCAGAAACATTCAGTACTTC. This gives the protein CATSRGGGGPRNIQYF.

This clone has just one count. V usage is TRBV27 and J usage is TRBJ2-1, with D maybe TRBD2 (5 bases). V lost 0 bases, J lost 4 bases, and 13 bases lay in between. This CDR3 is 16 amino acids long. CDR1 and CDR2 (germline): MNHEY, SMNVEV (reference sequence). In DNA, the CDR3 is TGTGCCAGCAGTTTATCGACACTAGACTATTACAATGAGCAGTTCTTC. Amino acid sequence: CASSLSTLDYYNEQFF.

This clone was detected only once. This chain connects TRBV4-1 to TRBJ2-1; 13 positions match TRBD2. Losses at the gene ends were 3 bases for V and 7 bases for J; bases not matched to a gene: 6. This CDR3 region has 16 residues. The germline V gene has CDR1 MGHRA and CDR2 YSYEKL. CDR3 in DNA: TGCGCCAGCAGCCAGGCGACTAGCGGGAGGTTTAATGAGCAGTTCTTC. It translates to CASSQATSGRFNEQFF.